These 30 T cell receptor beta chains originate from one sample sequenced in a study of regulatory T cells in long-lasting Graves disease. Arm-PCR of CDR3 regions with iRepertoire HTBI primers generated TCR beta libraries. Each CDR3 protein is one row after TCRdb ran MiXCR on the multiplex PCR reads. The sample gives 440,000 or so distinct CDR3 sequences, over 15% of which show up once; roughly 10% is in the top ten. The time point here: newly diagnosed GD, antithyroid drugs for less than 3 months. PBMC RNA was the source of the TCR library. These sequences were also reported in another study, on T cells in Graves' hyperthyroidism and ophthalmopathy.

Here the sequenced sample was peripheral blood mononuclear cells (PBMCs), taken at new diagnosis, from a patient treated with antithyroid drugs. These TCRs come from a woman in her twenties or thirties with Graves disease.

CDR3 protein: CASSYAQGTIYNEQFF. The CDR3 nucleotides read TGTGCCAGCAGTTACGCCCAGGGGACAATCTACAATGAGCAGTTCTTC. The V gene is TRBV28, the J gene TRBJ2-1; tentative D call: TRBD1 (6 bases). The CDR3 runs 16 residues. CDR1 is MDHEN and CDR2 is SYDVKM in the germline V gene. Trimming took off 4 bases at V and 3 bases at J, with 16 bases between the two ends.

This clonotype has more than one count but fewer than ten. The chain has TRBV2 and TRBJ2-2; 12 bases line up with TRBD2. The V gene's germline CDR1 is SNHLY and CDR2 FYNNEI. The CDR3 runs to 17 residues. The trim removed 5 bases at V and 4 bases at J, leaving 8 bases unmatched. Here the CDR3 reads CASSRLAGGPGTGELFF. CDR3 nucleotide sequence: TGTGCCAGCAGTCGGCTAGCGGGAGGGCCGGGCACCGGGGAGCTGTTTTTT.

With respect to this clonotype: A much bigger clone sits one base away, suggesting this may be a read error. The chain links TRBV27 to TRBJ2-1; possible D gene TRBD1, 6 bases. This CDR3 comprises 14 residues. CDR1 and CDR2 from the germline V gene are MNHEY and SMNVEV (reference sequence). V was pared by 4 bases and J by 9 bases, with 16 bases between. The CDR3 is CASSYGTMDSEQFF. CDR3 in DNA: TGTGCCAGCAGTTATGGGACAATGGACAGTGAGCAGTTCTTC.

This clonotype was seen a handful of times. The V gene is TRBV7-2, the J gene TRBJ2-7, with D perhaps being TRBD1 or TRBD2 (7 bases each). CDR3 size: 16 residues. V lost 0 bases and J lost 3, with 15 bases in between. CDR1 and CDR2 (germline): SGHTA, FQGNSA. The CDR3 loop reads CASSLAGGRGHYEQYF. The CDR3 DNA reads TGTGCCAGCAGCTTAGCGGGGGGGAGGGGGCACTACGAGCAGTACTTC.

Concerning this clonotype itself: Mismatch with germline at one junction end may stem from a read error. The CDR3: CSVRLLFWEQSF. Written as DNA, the CDR3 is TGCAGCGTGAGGCTTCTCTTCTGGGAGCAGTCCTTC. This chain joins TRBV29-1 and TRBJ2-1, with D tentatively TRBD2 (5 bases). Germline CDR1 is SQVTM and CDR2 is ANQGSEA. The CDR3 spans 12 residues.

The sample holds many counts of this clonotype. The DNA for the CDR3 is TGTGCCAGCAGGGGGCGGCAGGGGATCACAGATACGCAGTATTTT. Its protein is CASRGRQGITDTQYF. The chain employs TRBV7-2 and TRBJ2-3; possibly TRBD1 for D (6 bases). The V gene's germline CDR1 is SGHTA and CDR2 FQGNSA. The CDR3 has 15 residues. The V end was cut by 6 bases, the J end by 2 bases, with 15 bases between.

The sample holds many counts of this clonotype. The chain links TRBV18 to TRBJ2-1; TRBD2 matches 8 bases. The CDR3 has 17 residues. V gave up 3 bases and J gave up 0 bases; unmatched junction bases: 7. Looked up from germline, CDR1 is KGHSH and CDR2 is LQKENI. CDR3 sequence (DNA): TGTGCCAGCTCACCCCAGATAGCGGGGAGCTCCTACAATGAGCAGTTCTTC. It is translated as CASSPQIAGSSYNEQFF.

J is TRBJ2-1 and V is TRBV20-1, with D perhaps TRBD1 or TRBD2 (5 bases each). CDR3 length: 14 residues. CDR1 is DFQATT, CDR2 SNEGSKA, per germline (reference sequence). Trimming removed 6 bases at V and 4 bases at J, with 16 bases between. The CDR3 spells CSAPPGTQYNEQFF. In DNA form, the CDR3 reads TGCAGTGCGCCCCCCGGGACCCAGTACAATGAGCAGTTCTTC.

This clonotype was found many times. The rearrangement links TRBV19 to TRBJ2-2; D is possibly TRBD2 (7 bases). V lost 2 bases and J lost 3, with 13 bases in between. Germline V gene data show CDR1 as LNHDA and CDR2 as SQIVND (reference sequence). The CDR3 is made up of 16 amino acids. The CDR3 here is CASSIRGGADTGELFF. Written as DNA, the CDR3 is TGTGCCAGTAGTATAAGGGGGGGCGCGGACACCGGGGAGCTGTTTTTT.

This clonotype was observed at least ten times. CDR3 in DNA: TGTGCCAGCAGGACGCAGGGGGCGAGCAATGAGCAGTTCTTC. It yields the protein CASRTQGASNEQFF. V usage is TRBV28 and J usage is TRBJ2-1; 8 nucleotides line up with TRBD1. J gave up 6 bases and V 6 bases, and 7 bases lay outside the gene matches. The CDR3 spans 14 residues. Germline V gives CDR1 MDHEN, CDR2 SYDVKM.

The rearrangement joins TRBV20-1 to TRBJ1-5; 9 bases line up with TRBD1. J gave up 4 bases and V 2 bases, and 6 bases lay outside the gene matches. The CDR3 length is 15 residues. CDR1 is DFQATT and CDR2 is SNEGSKA in the germline V gene (reference sequence). For the CDR3, the DNA is TGCAGTGCTAGACATGACAGGGGGTTTAATCAGCCCCAGCATTTT. It yields the protein CSARHDRGFNQPQHF.

This clonotype was seen more than once but under ten times. This rearrangement joins TRBV9 to TRBJ1-5; no firm D call. Between the trimmed V and J ends, which lost 3 bases and 0 bases, there was a span of 16 bases. CDR1 SGDLS and CDR2 YYNGEE come from the germline V gene. The CDR3 totals 17 residues. CDR3 sequence reads: CASSDGPGLYSNQPQHF. The CDR3 DNA reads TGTGCCAGCAGCGACGGCCCAGGCCTTTATAGCAATCAGCCCCAGCATTTT.

A few counts support this clonotype. The V call is TRBV7-9, the J call TRBJ2-7; no reliable D call. The CDR3 consists of 15 residues. Germline V gene data show CDR1 as SEHNR and CDR2 as FQNEAQ (reference sequence). V was pared by 1 base and J by 0 bases, with 10 bases between. CDR3 in amino acids: CASSLGQIHSYEQYF. CDR3 coding DNA: TGTGCCAGCAGCTTAGGCCAGATCCACTCCTACGAGCAGTACTTC.

V is TRBV4-1 and J is TRBJ2-6, with a tentative D call TRBD1 (5 bases). Germline lookup yields CDR1 MGHRA and CDR2 YSYEKL. With 0 bases removed from V and 6 bases from J, the gap between germline ends came to 12 bases. The CDR3 covers 16 residues. For the CDR3, the DNA is TGCGCCAGCAGCCAAGATACAGGAGTTGTGGCCAACGTCCTGACTTTC. Its protein is CASSQDTGVVANVLTF.

There are many counts of this clonotype. CDR3 sequence (DNA): TGTGCCAGCAGCCCCAAGGGGGTTAGGCAGCCCCAGCATTTT. It is translated as CASSPKGVRQPQHF. This sequence joins TRBV12-3 or TRBV12-4 and TRBJ1-5; the D gene is possibly TRBD1 (6 bases). The CDR3 contains 14 residues. Between the trimmed V and J ends, which lost 6 bases and 7 bases, there was a span of 16 bases.

Ten or more counts support this clonotype. This CDR3 is CSVEDSPGSSGSGYEQYF. The CDR3 DNA reads TGCAGCGTTGAAGACTCCCCAGGTTCAAGCGGGAGTGGATACGAGCAGTACTTC. The gene calls are TRBV29-1 and TRBJ2-7; TRBD2 matches at 8 bases. Germline V gene lookup returns CDR1 SQVTM and CDR2 ANQGSEA. The CDR3 has 18 residues. J was trimmed by 4 bases and V by 0 bases; bases with no gene match: 17.

The chain combines TRBV6-2 or TRBV6-3 with TRBJ2-7; no clear D. The CDR3 spans 17 residues. V was cut by 0 bases and J by 5 bases, with 20 bases left in between. The germline gives CDR1 MNHEY, CDR2 SVGEGT. The CDR3 bases are TGTGCCAGCAGTTACTCGTCGAGCGCCAGCCTACAGCACGAGCAGTACTTC. Protein sequence: CASSYSSSASLQHEQYF.

The V gene is TRBV28, the J gene TRBJ1-1, with D perhaps matching TRBD1 (6 bases). Per germline, CDR1 MDHEN and CDR2 SYDVKM. This CDR3 region has 15 residues. The V and J ends lost 9 bases and 1 base respectively, with 18 bases between them. The CDR3 bases are TGTGCCAGTAGTATTTTGGGGGCCCAGAACACTGAAGCTTTCTTT. It codes for CASSILGAQNTEAFF.

Comments on this clonotype: Given a much more abundant clone one base away, this may be a read error. Because it lacks the conserved phenylalanine or tryptophan at the end, this CDR3 is likely a read error. J is TRBJ2-5 and V is TRBV2; perhaps TRBD2 as D (5 bases). This CDR3 has 14 amino acids. Per germline, CDR1 SNHLY and CDR2 FYNNEI. Trimming stripped 1 base from V and 2 bases from J, with 8 bases between. As DNA, the CDR3 is TGTGCCAGCAGTGAAGGGACTGATCAAGAGACCCAGTACCTC. Protein sequence: CASSEGTDQETQYL.

This clonotype has ten or more counts. This chain uses TRBV9 with TRBJ2-1, with 15 bases that match TRBD2. The CDR3 has 17 residues. V gave up 4 bases and J gave up 9 bases; unmatched junction bases: 11. Germline CDR1 reads SGDLS; CDR2 reads YYNGEE. The CDR3 spells CASSFLAGTSGRREQFF. DNA of the CDR3: TGTGCCAGCAGCTTCCTAGCCGGGACTAGCGGGAGGCGTGAGCAGTTCTTC.

This clonotype was observed many times. V and J are TRBV9 and TRBJ2-3; 9 nucleotides agree with TRBD2. J was trimmed by 1 base and V by 5 bases; bases with no gene match: 5. This CDR3 has 15 amino acids. Germline loops: CDR1 SGDLS, CDR2 YYNGEE. The CDR3 DNA reads TGTGCCAGCAGTGGAGCGGGAGGAGGCACAGATACGCAGTATTTT. This codes for CASSGAGGGTDTQYF.

This clonotype has at least ten counts. CDR3 residues: CASSLEGTGWEKLFF. The DNA for the CDR3 is TGTGCCAGCAGCTTAGAAGGGACAGGGTGGGAAAAACTGTTTTTT. J is TRBJ1-4 and V is TRBV11-2, with 9 bases aligning to TRBD1. V dropped 0 bases and J dropped 8; count of bases not matched to a gene: 4. The CDR3 extends over 15 amino acids. Germline CDR1 reads SGHAT; CDR2 reads FQNNGV.

This clonotype was observed a few times. This chain's CDR3 is CATSREMREADTQYF. As DNA, the CDR3 is TGTGCCACCAGCAGAGAGATGCGGGAGGCAGATACGCAGTATTTT. This chain connects TRBV15 to TRBJ2-3; 8 bases agree with TRBD2. This CDR3 has 15 residues. The V and J ends lost 0 bases and 4 bases, in that order; junction bases with no gene match: 3. Per the germline V gene, CDR1 is LNHNV and CDR2 is YYDKDF (reference sequence).

This clonotype was observed a handful of times. The CDR3 bases are TGTGCCAGCAGCGACGGACTCAGGGAGCTGTTTTTT. Translating gives CASSDGLRELFF. The V and J genes are TRBV7-9 and TRBJ2-2; perhaps TRBD2 as D (5 bases). This CDR3 contains 12 residues. V was pared by 5 bases and J by 9 bases, with 10 bases between. From germline, CDR1 is SEHNR and CDR2 FQNEAQ (reference sequence).

This clonotype was detected many times. The chain is built from TRBV11-2 and TRBJ2-7; TRBD2 aligns across 8 bases. CDR1 is SGHAT, CDR2 FQNNGV, per germline. CDR3 size: 13 residues. V shed 4 bases, J shed 6 bases, and the junction held 5 bases outside the gene matches. DNA of the CDR3: TGTGCCAGCAGCTATAGCGGGAAAGGCGAGCAGTACTTC. Amino acid sequence: CASSYSGKGEQYF.

The V and J genes are TRBV7-3 and TRBJ2-3; D unclear. This CDR3 has 13 residues. Per the germline V gene, CDR1 is SGHTA and CDR2 is FQGTGA. V was clipped by 1 base and J by 2 bases, with 4 bases between them. For the CDR3, the DNA is TGTGCCAGCAGCTTAAGTCCCACAGATACGCAGTATTTT. This gives the protein CASSLSPTDTQYF.

The chain couples TRBV9 to TRBJ2-3, with D possibly being TRBD2 (7 bases). V was clipped by 2 bases and J by 3 bases, with 16 bases between them. The CDR3 has 16 residues. In germline, CDR1 is SGDLS, CDR2 YYNGEE. In DNA, the CDR3 is TGTGCCAGCAGCGTTAGGAGGGGGGGAATGACAGATACGCAGTATTTT. Protein product: CASSVRRGGMTDTQYF.

Many counts were recorded for this clonotype. For the CDR3, the DNA is TGTGCCAGCAGTGCAATCGGGACTAGCGGTTACAATGAGCAGTTCTTC. Residues: CASSAIGTSGYNEQFF. The chain is built from TRBV28 and TRBJ2-1; TRBD2 matches at 11 bases. The length of the CDR3 is 16 residues. The germline gives CDR1 MDHEN, CDR2 SYDVKM. Germline trimming cut 5 bases from V and 4 bases from J; bases unmatched to any gene: 7.

This clonotype was seen many times. This chain uses TRBV7-9 with TRBJ2-2; 9 positions match TRBD1. The CDR3 is 15 amino acids. V dropped 5 bases and J dropped 5; count of bases not matched to a gene: 6. From germline, CDR1 is SEHNR and CDR2 FQNEAQ (reference sequence). DNA of the CDR3: TGTGCCAGCAGCCCCCGGGACAGGGAGACCGGGGAGCTGTTTTTT. Its protein product is CASSPRDRETGELFF.

This clonotype was seen at least ten times. The J gene is TRBJ2-3, the V gene TRBV28; D remains unclear. V was cut by 6 bases and J by 1 base, with 14 bases left in between. Germline V gene data show CDR1 as MDHEN and CDR2 as SYDVKM. CDR3 length equals 15 residues. The CDR3 DNA follows: TGTGCCAGCAGAGAGTGGACGGCACGCACAGATACGCAGTATTTT. Encoded protein: CASREWTARTDTQYF.